The 3 T cell receptor beta chains below were found in one sample sequenced in a study of cytomegalovirus exposure and HLA in healthy donors. PCR amplification relied on 60 Vbeta primers (plus 13 Jbeta primers). Repertoires were generated with immunoSEQ multiplex PCR, while TCRdb's copy carries only in-frame clones and drops some. The sample lists some 150,000 clones; roughly 80% were seen once. The sample was PBMCs. All receptors come from a male donor in good health and CMV-seronegative.

This chain uses TRBV2 with TRBJ1-1, with D uncertain. The ends were cut back, 2 bases at V and 2 bases at J, with 6 bases in the middle. The CDR3 runs 13 residues. Germline V CDR1 and CDR2: SNHLY, FYNNEI. CDR3 sequence reads: CASSEYTNTEAFF. DNA of the CDR3: TGTGCCAGCAGTGAATATACTAACACTGAAGCTTTCTTT.

The rearrangement joins TRBV5-1 to TRBJ2-7; 7 bases agree with TRBD1. V trimming: 2 bases; J trimming: 8 bases; junction bases outside the gene matches: 7. The CDR3 is 13 amino acids. The germline V gene encodes CDR1 SGHRS and CDR2 YFSETQ. In nucleotides, the CDR3 is TGCGCCAGCAGCTTCGGGACAGATGCCAAGCAGTACTTC. Amino acids: CASSFGTDAKQYF.

The chain joins TRBV5-6 to TRBJ1-2; the D gene is possibly TRBD1 (6 bases). Germline V gene data show CDR1 as SGHDT and CDR2 as YYEEEE. Between the trimmed V and J ends, which lost 4 bases and 2 bases, there was a span of 18 bases. The CDR3 extends over 16 amino acids. CDR3 in amino acids: CASSPRSGTPNYGYTF. DNA for the CDR3: TGTGCCAGCAGCCCTCGATCCGGGACACCCAACTATGGCTACACCTTC.